Listed below are T cell receptor beta chains from one sample, sequenced in a study of blood T cell repertoires in COVID-19. Using immunoSEQ multiplex PCR, the repertoire was profiled, and TCRdb retains in-frame clones only, with some absent. The repertoire has roughly 80,000 clones, roughly 82% of them found once; the top ten carry roughly 12%. The sequenced sample was peripheral blood. The source is a human donor in a cohort sampled during active COVID-19. Both conserved end residues are part of each CDR3. The order of the fields is clone size, CDR3 length, D gene, J gene, V gene, CDR3 protein, CDR3 DNA. D genes are given only for firm matches. Size is stated for part of the rows, as once, few or many counts, or as a class when the clone is expanded.

NA,14,NA,TRBJ1-2,TRBV3-1/TRBV3-2,CASSASTGNYGYTF,TGTGCCAGCAGCGCATCAACAGGGAACTATGGCTACACCTTC
NA,13,NA,TRBJ1-2,TRBV6-5,CASSVTLSGGYTF,TGTGCCAGCAGCGTGACCCTTTCGGGTGGCTACACCTTC
NA,16,TRBD1,TRBJ1-5,TRBV2,CASSLTGAGGNQPQHF,TGTGCCAGCAGCTTAACAGGGGCGGGCGGCAATCAGCCCCAGCATTTT
NA,15,NA,TRBJ2-4,TRBV6-5,CASSSRALRGNIQYF,TGTGCCAGCAGTTCCCGAGCGTTACGGGGAAACATTCAGTACTTC
NA,16,TRBD1,TRBJ2-1,TRBV28,CASSPPDRGGYNEQFF,TGTGCCAGCAGTCCCCCGGACAGGGGGGGCTACAATGAGCAGTTCTTC
NA,15,TRBD2,TRBJ2-7,TRBV5-1,CASSLAAGGPHEQYF,TGCGCCAGCAGCTTGGCTGCGGGGGGGCCTCACGAGCAGTACTTC
NA,14,NA,TRBJ1-3,TRBV5-1,CASSVGDSGNTIYF,TGCGCCAGCAGCGTGGGGGACTCAGGAAACACCATATATTTT
NA,15,TRBD1,TRBJ2-2,TRBV2,CASRPWTGEGGELFF,TGTGCCAGCAGGCCCTGGACAGGGGAAGGCGGGGAGCTGTTTTTT
NA,16,NA,TRBJ2-2,TRBV19,CASSIPRQSNTGELFF,TGTGCCAGTAGTATTCCCCGACAGTCGAACACCGGGGAGCTGTTTTTT
NA,15,TRBD1,TRBJ1-5,TRBV5-1,CASSSTGGWNQPQHF,TGCGCCAGCAGCTCCACAGGGGGCTGGAATCAGCCCCAGCATTTT
NA,16,TRBD2,TRBJ2-7,TRBV6-5,CASSYRLAGGPSEQYF,TGTGCCAGCAGTTATCGACTAGCGGGAGGGCCCAGCGAGCAGTACTTC
NA,15,TRBD1,TRBJ2-1,TRBV4-1,CASSQDRVSYNEQFF,TGCGCCAGCAGCCAGGACAGGGTCTCCTACAATGAGCAGTTCTTC
NA,15,NA,TRBJ1-4,TRBV3-1/TRBV3-2,CASSRGVLDSEKLFF,TGTGCCAGCAGCCGGGGGGTTTTGGATTCTGAAAAACTGTTTTTT
NA,12,NA,TRBJ2-7,TRBV7-8,CASNPQGDEQYF,TGTGCCAGCAACCCCCAGGGTGACGAGCAGTACTTC
NA,15,TRBD1,TRBJ1-2,TRBV5-1,CASSLGGQGSYGYTF,TGCGCCAGCAGCTTGGGGGGACAGGGTAGCTATGGCTACACCTTC
NA,16,NA,TRBJ1-5,TRBV30,CAWTGQGGTLNQPQHF,TGTGCCTGGACGGGACAAGGGGGTACCCTCAATCAGCCCCAGCATTTT
NA,13,NA,TRBJ2-2,TRBV4-2,CASSPGDTGELFF,TGTGCCAGCAGCCCAGGGGACACCGGGGAGCTGTTTTTT
once,13,NA,TRBJ2-7,TRBV24-1,CATRPTKSYEQYF,TGTGCCACCAGACCCACAAAATCCTACGAGCAGTACTTC
NA,14,NA,TRBJ1-5,TRBV24-1,CATSDNTKIQPQHF,TGTGCCACCAGTGATAATACAAAGATTCAGCCCCAGCATTTT
NA,16,NA,TRBJ1-4,TRBV29-1,CSAQPGRGATNEKLFF,TGCAGCGCCCAGCCTGGGAGGGGAGCAACTAATGAAAAACTGTTTTTT
NA,18,NA,TRBJ2-5,TRBV12-2,CASRLLSFRDYLQETQYF,TGTGCAAGTCGCTTACTGTCATTCAGGGACTACCTACAAGAGACCCAGTACTTC
NA,20,TRBD1,TRBJ1-4,TRBV6-1,CASSEFVLFGVTGQDEKLFF,TGTGCCAGCAGTGAATTTGTTTTGTTTGGGGTGACAGGGCAAGATGAAAAACTGTTTTTT
NA,15,NA,TRBJ1-6,TRBV18,CASSPLEGSNSPLHF,TGTGCCAGCTCACCACTAGAGGGTTCTAATTCACCCCTCCACTTT
NA,19,TRBD2,TRBJ2-1,TRBV7-9,CASSLTGLAGTSSYNEQFF,TGTGCCAGCAGCTTGACGGGACTAGCGGGAACTAGCTCCTACAATGAGCAGTTCTTC
NA,16,TRBD1,TRBJ1-2,TRBV30,CAWSETGGAGLMDYTF,TGTGCCTGGAGTGAGACAGGGGGCGCCGGGTTAATGGACTACACCTTC
NA,14,NA,TRBJ1-5,TRBV5-6,CASSLARSLQPQHF,TGTGCCAGCAGCTTGGCCCGGAGTTTGCAGCCCCAGCATTTT
NA,16,NA,TRBJ2-1,TRBV7-8,CASSLPGIGAGGEQFF,TGTGCCAGCAGCTTACCCGGGATTGGCGCCGGGGGTGAGCAGTTCTTC
medium-sized,15,NA,TRBJ2-6,TRBV19,CASTTGGAGANVLTF,TGTGCCAGTACCACAGGGGGGGCTGGGGCCAACGTCCTGACTTTC
NA,13,NA,TRBJ1-2,TRBV19,CASSIEGGAGYTF,TGTGCCAGTAGTATAGAAGGGGGAGCTGGCTACACCTTC
once,13,NA,TRBJ1-2,TRBV6-1,CASSEWTDYGYTF,TGTGCCAGCAGTGAATGGACAGACTATGGCTACACCTTC
NA,13,TRBD1,TRBJ1-2,TRBV19,CASRGQGNYGYTF,TGTGCCAGTAGGGGACAGGGAAACTATGGCTACACCTTC
NA,15,TRBD1,TRBJ2-2,TRBV2,CASSEALRGTGELFF,TGTGCCAGCAGTGAAGCCCTCAGGGGGACCGGGGAGCTGTTTTTT
few,14,NA,TRBJ2-7,TRBV27,CASSPLAGFYEQYF,TGTGCCAGCAGTCCGTTGGCGGGGTTCTACGAGCAGTACTTC
NA,15,TRBD1,TRBJ2-1,TRBV24-1,CATSESTGAGNEQFF,TGTGCCACCAGTGAGTCGACAGGGGCCGGCAATGAGCAGTTCTTC
few,12,NA,TRBJ2-2,TRBV5-1,CASGLSAGELFF,TGCGCCAGCGGCCTCTCCGCCGGGGAGCTGTTTTTT
NA,15,NA,TRBJ2-5,TRBV5-8,CASSLRWGEDETQYF,TGTGCCAGCAGCTTGAGGTGGGGGGAGGATGAGACCCAGTACTTC
NA,12,NA,TRBJ1-5,TRBV5-6,CASSFGPQPQHF,TGTGCCAGCAGCTTCGGTCCTCAGCCCCAGCATTTT
NA,15,NA,TRBJ1-6,TRBV7-8,CASSLMTSGSSPLHF,TGTGCCAGCAGCCTTATGACATCGGGAAGCTCACCCCTCCACTTT
NA,16,NA,TRBJ2-6,TRBV18,CASSPGRVAGANVLTF,TGTGCCAGCTCACCAGGCAGGGTAGCTGGGGCCAACGTCCTGACTTTC
NA,14,NA,TRBJ2-7,TRBV30,CATGPTGKFYEQYF,TGTGCCACCGGCCCCACAGGGAAATTCTACGAGCAGTACTTC
NA,12,NA,TRBJ1-1,TRBV2,CASAPRGGEAFF,TGTGCCAGCGCCCCCCGGGGAGGTGAAGCTTTCTTT
NA,12,NA,TRBJ1-3,TRBV10-3,CAIQGAGNTIYF,TGTGCCATACAGGGTGCTGGAAACACCATATATTTT